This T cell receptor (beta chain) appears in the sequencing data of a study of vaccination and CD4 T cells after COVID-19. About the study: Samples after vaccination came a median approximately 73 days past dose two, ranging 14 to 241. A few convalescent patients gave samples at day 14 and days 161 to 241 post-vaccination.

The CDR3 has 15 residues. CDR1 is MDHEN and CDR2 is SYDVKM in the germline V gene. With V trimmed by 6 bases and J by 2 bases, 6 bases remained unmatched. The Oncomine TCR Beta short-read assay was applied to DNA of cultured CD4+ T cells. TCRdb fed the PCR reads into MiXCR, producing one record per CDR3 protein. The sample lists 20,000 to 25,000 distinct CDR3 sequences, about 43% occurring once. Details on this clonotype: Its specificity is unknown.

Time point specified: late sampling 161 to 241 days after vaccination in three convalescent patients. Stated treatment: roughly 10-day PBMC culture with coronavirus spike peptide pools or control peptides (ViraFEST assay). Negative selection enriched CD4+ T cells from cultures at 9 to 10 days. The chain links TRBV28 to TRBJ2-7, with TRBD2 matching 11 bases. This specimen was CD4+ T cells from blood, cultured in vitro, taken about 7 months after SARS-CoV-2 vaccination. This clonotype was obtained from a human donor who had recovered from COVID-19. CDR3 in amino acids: CASSAGLAGPYEQYF. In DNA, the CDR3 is TGTGCCAGCAGCGCTGGACTAGCGGGCCCCTACGAGCAGTACTTC.